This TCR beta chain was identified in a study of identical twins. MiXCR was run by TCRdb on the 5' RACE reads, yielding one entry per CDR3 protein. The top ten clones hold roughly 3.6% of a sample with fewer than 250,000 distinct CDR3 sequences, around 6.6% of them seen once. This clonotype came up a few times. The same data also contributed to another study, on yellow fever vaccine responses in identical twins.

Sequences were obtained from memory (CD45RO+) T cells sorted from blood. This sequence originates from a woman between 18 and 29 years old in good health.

CDR3 DNA sequence: TGTGCCACCAGCACGACTAGCTCCTACGAGCAGTACTTC. Its protein is CATSTTSSYEQYF. The rearrangement joins TRBV15 to TRBJ2-7, with a possible D match to TRBD2 (6 bases). The CDR3 is 13 residues long. With 4 bases removed from V and 0 bases from J, the gap between germline ends came to 7 bases. Germline V gene lookup returns CDR1 LNHNV and CDR2 YYDKDF (reference sequence).